This record looks at one T cell receptor (beta chain) sequence and its context. No antigen is known for it. No much larger clonotype is one base removed from it; base qualities were not supplied. CDR3 length: 14 amino acids, cysteine to phenylalanine. The only DNA kept is the CDR3, 42 bases in frame from the first base. CDR1 and CDR2 were assigned from the germline V gene as SQVTM and ANQGSEA. V sheds 1 base and J sheds 5 bases, leaving 14 bases between their ends. According to the study, the label for this sample's time point signals: baseline before first vaccination. Samples from vaccinated people were obtained from the UK trials COV001 and COV002, which included a single-blind randomized controlled phase 2/3 trial of AZD1222 (ChAdOx1 nCoV-19) in healthy adults. For TCRbeta chain sequencing, PBMC samples were collected from trial participants at day 0 and at day 28 after the second dose. The sample originates from a study of T cell responses to AZD1222 COVID-19 vaccine (dated by TCRdb to about 2021). About the full investigation: AZD1222 recipients with second doses at about 4 weeks or about 12 weeks were pooled, because spike-specific TCR depth and breadth did not differ between schedules. TCR sequencing was performed for fewer than 250 trial participants, of whom roughly 200 were given two doses of AZD1222 and about 25 were given two doses of MenACWY control vaccine. Trial participants were enrolled by age into subgroups of 18-55, 56-69 and 70-plus years, and around 150, 28 and 57 TCR-sequenced participants, respectively, were included in these subgroups. Points the paper makes about the study in general: Most participants were white British and females outnumbered males, and the authors suggested that clonal diversity may have been underestimated. The 56-69-year group was small, and its depth increase did not reach significance, likely because of low power. The vaccine-associated CD4 TCRs covered the entire spike protein, and the dominant responses fell in regions 160-218 and 743-854. After two AZD1222 doses, both the breadth and the depth of spike-specific TCRs were significantly higher than at day 0 and than in MenACWY recipients. Because no samples from the day 14 peak response were available, repertoires could be characterized only after the peak T cell response. Epitopes outside the regions mutated in the B.1.351 and B.1.1.7 variants were reportedly recognized by nearly half of the unique spike-specific TCRs. Only five to seven AZD1222 recipients were SARS-CoV-2 seropositive at baseline, limiting conclusions about previously exposed vaccinees.

The CDR3 regions of human TCRbeta chains were analyzed by immunosequencing. From the authors' description of their analysis: TCRs in the repertoires were compared against a reference library of SARS-CoV-2-specific TCRs that had been generated with the MIRA antigen-specificity platform. Breadth meant the fraction of unique TCRs that were SARS-CoV-2-associated, whereas depth meant the fraction of total T cells that were SARS-CoV-2-associated. Using the MIRA data, each spike-specific TCR was assigned both to the spike region to which the TCR was reactive and to a CD4 or CD8 class. Log10-transformed breadth and depth values were compared by one-way ANOVA with Sidak's multiple comparisons tests. Sourced from immuneACCESS, this table was stored by TCRdb with only in-frame sequences that have V and J called. A share of the clones is absent; for the studies checked, an unresolved V gene accounts for under half, and the remainder has no known explanation. Clonal size and the V and J genes are those of that table, whereas D and trimming came from the DNA. The sample data list some 140,000 clones, and over 90% of these were observed just once. Roughly 5.6% of the sample is held by the ten biggest clonotypes.

The rearranged chain carries TRBV29-1 and TRBJ2-5; the D gene is not confidently resolved. This TCR was sampled from an adult in good health. The sample consisted of peripheral blood, taken on day 0 of AZD1222 vaccination. The CDR3: CSVEVSGIRETQYF. The nucleotide sequence reads as follows: TGCAGCGTTGAAGTCTCAGGAATAAGGGAGACCCAGTACTTC.